The clone carrying this T cell receptor (beta chain) occurred a few times. The antigen remains undetermined. This sample is part of a study of T-cell reconstitution after alpha-beta-depleted transplantation in children. The ends were cut back, 5 bases at V and 0 bases at J, with 16 bases in the middle. The germline gives CDR1 SGHAT, CDR2 FQNNGV. CDR3 size: 16 residues. Preparation of the TCRbeta library involved a method that used unique molecular identifiers. TCRdb re-called the PCR reads through MiXCR, storing one row per CDR3 protein. The sample carries 200,000 to 250,000 distinct CDR3 sequences, about a quarter recorded once. Study findings and constraints: Among T cells one year after transplant, newly produced cells accounted for most counts and diversity. The origin of alpha-beta T cells about two months after transplant was reportedly several hundred expanded graft clones. Certain patients had high TCRbeta diversity at day 60, and it came from recipient T cells and thymic progenitors that survived.

The sequence derives from a girl aged 2 to 10 with Fanconi anemia, due to receive a stem cell transplant. Sequencing used PBMCs, obtained before TCRalphabeta/CD19-depleted stem cell transplant. This sequence joins TRBV11-2 and TRBJ1-1; no clear D. The CDR3 DNA is TGTGCCAGCAGCCCACCGGGTTTAGGGATGAACACTGAAGCTTTCTTT. This translates into CASSPPGLGMNTEAFF.